This passage covers 18 T cell receptor beta chains from one sample sequenced in a study of blood T cell repertoires in COVID-19. Produced via immunoSEQ multiplex PCR; TCRdb's table is partial and in-frame only. This sample yields about 220,000 clones, of which around 80% are seen a single time; about 7.2% belongs to the top ten. Sequences were obtained from peripheral blood. Source of these receptors: a woman in her 70s with acute or convalescent COVID-19.

This clone has only one observation. The V and J genes are TRBV21-1 and TRBJ2-3; no DNA check was done on the table's D call, TRBD1. TRBV21-1 is assigned pseudogene status. The CDR3 extends over 17 amino acids. In DNA form, the CDR3 reads TGTGCCAGCAGCAAAGGGCAAAGAGGGGGCGGCACAGATACGCAGTATTTT. It yields the protein CASSKGQRGGGTDTQYF.

The chain joins TRBV6-5 to TRBJ2-3, with 12 bases matching TRBD1. The length of the CDR3 is 15 residues. J gave up 2 bases and V 6 bases, and 3 bases lay outside the gene matches. CDR1 and CDR2 (germline): MNHEY, SVGAGI. Here the CDR3 DNA reads TGTGCCAGCAGGAGGGACAGGGGGCTCACAGATACGCAGTATTTT. Translation gives CASRRDRGLTDTQYF.

This chain uses TRBV27 with TRBJ1-6, with D hard to call. This CDR3 contains 16 residues. Trimming removed 2 bases at V and 5 bases at J, with 13 bases between. Germline V gene sequence: CDR1 MNHEY, CDR2 SMNVEV (reference sequence). The CDR3 region is CASSLRRRRDNSPLHF. In nucleotides, the CDR3 is TGTGCCAGCAGTTTACGGAGGAGACGGGATAATTCACCCCTCCACTTT.

This clone was seen more than once but under ten times. The chain has TRBV12-3 or TRBV12-4 and TRBJ2-3; D not resolved. CDR3 length: 13 residues. V lost 6 bases and J 0 bases, leaving 7 bases between the germline ends. For the CDR3, the DNA is TGTGCCAGCAGGAAGACTAGCACAGATACGCAGTATTTT. It specifies CASRKTSTDTQYF.

This chain uses TRBV5-5 with TRBJ1-1; D remains unclear. The CDR3 sequence is 12 residues long. Looked up from germline, CDR1 is SGHKS and CDR2 is YYEKEE (reference sequence). Trimming cost V 6 bases and J 5 bases, with 11 bases left between them. Here the CDR3 reads CASTPGMTEAFF. CDR3 DNA: TGTGCCAGCACGCCAGGAATGACTGAAGCTTTCTTT.

This clone was seen a handful of times. The chain combines TRBV3-1 (or the pseudogene TRBV3-2) with TRBJ2-1; 7 bases line up with TRBD2. V dropped 4 bases and J dropped 4; count of bases not matched to a gene: 1. From germline, CDR1 is LGHDT and CDR2 YNNKEL (reference sequence). CDR3 size: 13 residues. The CDR3 spells CASSRSGYNEQFF. The CDR3 region has the DNA TGTGCCAGCAGCCGTAGCGGGTACAATGAGCAGTTCTTC.

The CDR3 reads CASTEGRASYEQYF. For the CDR3, the DNA is TGTGCCAGCACCGAAGGGAGGGCTTCCTACGAGCAGTACTTC. This chain links TRBV2 with TRBJ2-7; 7 nucleotides align to TRBD2. The V segment lost 7 bases and the J segment 1 base; nucleotides outside the gene matches: 7. Germline V gene lookup returns CDR1 SNHLY and CDR2 FYNNEI. CDR3 length equals 14 residues.

The rearrangement uses TRBV4-1 and TRBJ1-2; 9 positions match TRBD1. V gave up 2 bases and J gave up 8 bases; unmatched junction bases: 9. Germline loops: CDR1 MGHRA, CDR2 YSYEKL. The CDR3 spans 15 residues. The CDR3 DNA is TGCGCCAGCAGCCAATCCGGGACAGGGAACAGGGGCTACACCTTC. Translated, it gives CASSQSGTGNRGYTF.

This clone appeared once. This sequence joins TRBV7-3 and TRBJ1-1, with 9 bases fitting TRBD1. The CDR3 length is 15 residues. Unmatched junction bases numbered 9, after V lost 5 bases and J lost 5 bases. Per the germline V gene, CDR1 is SGHTA and CDR2 is FQGTGA. CDR3 coding DNA: TGTGCCAGCAGCCCTCTGCCGGGACAGGGTACTGAAGCTTTCTTT. Its translation: CASSPLPGQGTEAFF.

DNA of the CDR3: TGTGCCAGCAGCCCGACTAGCGGGGTGGGGCAGTTCTTC. This sequence encodes CASSPTSGVGQFF. The chain carries TRBV7-2 and TRBJ2-1; the match to TRBD2 covers 11 bases. Germline loops: CDR1 SGHTA, CDR2 FQGNSA. The length of the CDR3 is 13 residues. The junction had 6 bases not matched to a gene; V was cut back by 5 bases and J by 12 bases.

The genes are TRBV13 and TRBJ2-3, with TRBD2 matching over 11 bases. The V segment lost 5 bases and the J segment 1 base; nucleotides outside the gene matches: 5. The CDR3 totals 16 residues. CDR1 is PRHDT and CDR2 is FYEKMQ in the germline V gene (reference sequence). The CDR3 region has the DNA TGTGCCAGCAGCCCCCTAGCGGGGGGTCGCACAGATACGCAGTATTTT. This sequence encodes CASSPLAGGRTDTQYF. The full variable domain, in which reference TRBV13 and TRBJ2-3 provide the parts outside the CDR3, is AAGVIQSPRHLIKEKRETATLKCYPIPRHDTVYWYQQGPGQDPQFLISFYEKMQSDKGSIPDRFSAQQFSDYHSELNMSSLELGDSALYFCASSPLAGGRTDTQYFGPGTRLTVL.

The V and J genes are TRBV4-2 and TRBJ1-5; D is possibly TRBD1 (6 bases). From germline, CDR1 is LGHNA and CDR2 YNFKEQ. This CDR3 has 15 residues. V lost 8 bases and J 3 bases, leaving 17 bases between the germline ends. The CDR3 reads CASAAGDTLNQPQHF. DNA of the CDR3: TGTGCCAGCGCGGCCGGGGACACCCTCAATCAGCCCCAGCATTTT.

The gene calls are TRBV12-3 or TRBV12-4 and TRBJ1-1; perhaps TRBD1 as D (6 bases). The CDR3 covers 13 residues. The ends were cut back, 5 bases at V and 5 bases at J, with 12 bases in the middle. CDR3 nucleotides: TGTGCCAGCAGTCCGCAGGGGAGAACTGAAGCTTTCTTT. It translates to CASSPQGRTEAFF.

The rearrangement links TRBV4-3 to TRBJ2-5; TRBD1 might be the D (5 bases). V lost 0 bases to trimming and J lost 2 bases, with 13 bases between them. Germline CDR1 is LGHNA and CDR2 is YSLEER. This CDR3 comprises 16 residues. CDR3 sequence (DNA): TGCGCCAGCAGCCAAGATATTGGGGCAGGGCAAGAGACCCAGTACTTC. The encoded protein is CASSQDIGAGQETQYF.

The DNA for the CDR3 is TGCGCCAGCAGCTTGCGGACAGGGCCTGAAGCTTTCTTT. Its translation: CASSLRTGPEAFF. The V gene is TRBV5-1, the J gene TRBJ1-1; 8 bases line up with TRBD1. Germline V gives CDR1 SGHRS, CDR2 YFSETQ. After removal of 1 base from V and 6 bases from J, the junction contained 2 bases not matched to a gene. CDR3 size: 13 residues.

V and J are TRBV7-3 and TRBJ2-7, with TRBD2 as a possible D gene (6 bases). This CDR3 comprises 13 residues. The V end was cut by 1 base, the J end by 6 bases, with 10 bases between. Germline assignment: CDR1 SGHTA and CDR2 FQGTGA. Here the CDR3 DNA reads TGTGCCAGCAGCTTAATTACTAGCTCCGAGCAGTACTTC. Translated, it gives CASSLITSSEQYF. The full variable domain, rest sourced from reference TRBV7-3 and TRBJ2-7, is GAGVSQTPSNKVTEKGKYVELRCDPISGHTALYWYRQSLGQGPEFLIYFQGTGAADDSGLPNDRFFAVRPEGSVSTLKIQRTERGDSAVYLCASSLITSSEQYFGPGTRLTVT.

The V call is TRBV7-2, the J call TRBJ2-6; 8 bases map to TRBD1. The germline V gene has CDR1 SGHTA and CDR2 FQGNSA. Trimming cost V 5 bases and J 2 bases; bases outside gene matches: 5. This CDR3 spans 16 amino acids. The CDR3 DNA reads TGTGCCAGCAGCCCAGCGACAGGGGCTGGGGCCAACGTCCTGACTTTC. It yields the protein CASSPATGAGANVLTF.

The V and J genes are TRBV9 and TRBJ2-6; TRBD1 matches at 8 bases. Germline CDR1 and CDR2: SGDLS and YYNGEE. V lost 0 bases to trimming and J lost 0 bases; unmatched junction nucleotides: 14. CDR3 size: 21 residues. The CDR3 here is CASSVGDLLGTGPSGANVLTF. The CDR3 bases are TGTGCCAGCAGCGTAGGTGACCTCCTCGGGACAGGCCCCTCTGGGGCCAACGTCCTGACTTTC.